This T cell receptor (beta chain) came from a study of blood T cells in healthy people across ages. Study-wide results and limits: What prevented conclusive comparison of naive and antigen-experienced cells was that PBMCs were unsorted. While age rose, TCR beta diversity per million T cells dropped in a roughly linear way. It was held that diversity estimates obtained from one million T cells represented underestimates.

Concerning this clonotype itself: Its antigen is unidentified.

The second PCR ran roughly 7 to 12 cycles with a sample-barcoded 5' primer and J-beta primers. All samples gave at least 2.5 million CDR3-containing paired-end reads. A single record per CDR3 protein comes from TCRdb applying MiXCR to the 5' RACE reads. In the table there are about 1.8 million distinct CDR3 sequences, just under 50% of which are singletons. The CDR3 is 11 residues long. V lost 9 bases and J lost 11; bases outside the gene matches: 7. The source of this sequence is a woman between 40 and 50 years old in good health. Sequenced material: blood. The chain employs TRBV12-3 or TRBV12-4 and TRBJ2-3; 8 nucleotides match TRBD2. CDR3 residues: CARVAGGVQYF. CDR3 DNA sequence: TGTGCCAGAGTCGCGGGGGGTGTGCAGTATTTT.